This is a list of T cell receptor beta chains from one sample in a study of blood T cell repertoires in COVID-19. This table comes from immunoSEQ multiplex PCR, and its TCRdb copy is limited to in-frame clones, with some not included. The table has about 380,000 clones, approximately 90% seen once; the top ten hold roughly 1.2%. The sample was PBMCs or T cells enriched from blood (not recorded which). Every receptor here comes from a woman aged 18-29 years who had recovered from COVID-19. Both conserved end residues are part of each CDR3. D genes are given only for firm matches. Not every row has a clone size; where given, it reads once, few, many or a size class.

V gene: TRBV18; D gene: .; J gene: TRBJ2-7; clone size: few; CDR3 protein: CASSPLGDEQYF; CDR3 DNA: TGTGCCAGCTCACCGCTAGGAGACGAGCAGTACTTC
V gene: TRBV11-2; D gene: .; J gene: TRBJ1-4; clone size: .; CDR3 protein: CASSLAGSEKLFF; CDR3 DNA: TGTGCCAGCAGCTTAGCAGGGTCTGAAAAACTGTTTTTT
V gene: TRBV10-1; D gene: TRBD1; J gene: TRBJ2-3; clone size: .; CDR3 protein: CASRDGQGGTDTQYF; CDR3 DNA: TGCGCCAGCAGAGACGGACAGGGGGGCACAGATACGCAGTATTTT
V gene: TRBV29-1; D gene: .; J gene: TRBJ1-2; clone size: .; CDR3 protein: CSVSVTVTNYGYTF; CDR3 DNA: TGCAGCGTTTCGGTAACGGTAACTAACTATGGCTACACCTTC
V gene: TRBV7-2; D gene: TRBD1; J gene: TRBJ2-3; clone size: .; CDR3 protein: CASTSTGVSTDTQYF; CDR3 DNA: TGTGCCAGCACCTCGACAGGGGTAAGCACAGATACGCAGTATTTT
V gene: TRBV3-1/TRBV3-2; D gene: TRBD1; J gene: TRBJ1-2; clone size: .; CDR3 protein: CASSQAGTGVPYGYTF; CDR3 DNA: TGTGCCAGCAGCCAAGCCGGGACAGGAGTCCCCTATGGCTACACCTTC
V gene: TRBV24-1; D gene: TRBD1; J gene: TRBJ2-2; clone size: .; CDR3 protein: CATSDPGQGARNTGELFF; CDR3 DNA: TGTGCCACCAGTGACCCGGGACAGGGGGCACGGAACACCGGGGAGCTGTTTTTT
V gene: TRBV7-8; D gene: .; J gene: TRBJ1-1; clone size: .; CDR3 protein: CASSKRGSSGVSDTEAFF; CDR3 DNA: TGTGCCAGCAGCAAAAGAGGTTCGTCGGGGGTGTCGGACACTGAAGCTTTCTTT
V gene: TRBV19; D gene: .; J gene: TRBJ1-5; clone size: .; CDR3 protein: CASSIYRQPQHF; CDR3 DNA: TGTGCCAGTAGTATATATCGTCAGCCCCAGCATTTT
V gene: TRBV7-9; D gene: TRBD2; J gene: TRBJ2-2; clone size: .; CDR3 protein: CASSLVTAGINTGELFF; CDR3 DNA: TGTGCCAGCAGCTTAGTTACAGCGGGGATCAACACCGGGGAGCTGTTTTTT
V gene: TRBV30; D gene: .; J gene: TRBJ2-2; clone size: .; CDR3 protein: CAWDVQGTGELFF; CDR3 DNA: TGTGCCTGGGATGTACAGGGTACCGGGGAGCTGTTTTTT
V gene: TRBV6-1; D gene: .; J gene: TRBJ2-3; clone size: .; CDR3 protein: CASSEGRGRFPDTQYF; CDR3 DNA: TGTGCCAGCAGTGAAGGCCGGGGAAGATTCCCAGATACGCAGTATTTT
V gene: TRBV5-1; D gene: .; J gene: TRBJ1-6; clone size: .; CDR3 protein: CASSFMQGNNSPLHF; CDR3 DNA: TGCGCCAGCAGCTTTATGCAGGGCAATAATTCACCCCTCCACTTT
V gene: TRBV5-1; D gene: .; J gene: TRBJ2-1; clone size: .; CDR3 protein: CASSLGRNNEQFF; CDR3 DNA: TGCGCCAGCAGCTTGGGTAGAAACAATGAGCAGTTCTTC
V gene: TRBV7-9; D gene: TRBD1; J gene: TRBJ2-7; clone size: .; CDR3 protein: CASSARTGDLYEQYF; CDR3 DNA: TGTGCCAGCAGCGCCCGGACAGGGGATCTCTACGAGCAGTACTTC
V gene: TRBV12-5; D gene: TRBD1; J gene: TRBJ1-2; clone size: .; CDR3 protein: CASGSPGQGSHGYTF; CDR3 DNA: TGTGCTAGTGGTTCACCGGGACAGGGAAGCCATGGCTACACCTTC
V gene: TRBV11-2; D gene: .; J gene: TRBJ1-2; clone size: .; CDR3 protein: CASSLPPARCGYGYTF; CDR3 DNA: TGTGCCAGCAGCTTACCCCCGGCCCGGTGCGGCTATGGCTACACCTTC
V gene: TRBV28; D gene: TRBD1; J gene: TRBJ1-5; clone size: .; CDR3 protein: CASSSRTGRNNQPQHF; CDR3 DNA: TGTGCCAGCAGTTCGAGGACAGGGCGGAACAATCAGCCCCAGCATTTT
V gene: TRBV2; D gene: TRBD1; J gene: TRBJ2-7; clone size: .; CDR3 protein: CASSEGDRVGEQYF; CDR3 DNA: TGTGCCAGCAGTGAAGGCGACAGGGTTGGCGAGCAGTACTTC
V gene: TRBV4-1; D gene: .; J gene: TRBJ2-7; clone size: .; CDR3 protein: CASSQGLGAGVHEQYF; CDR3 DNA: TGCGCCAGCAGCCAGGGCCTGGGGGCAGGGGTCCACGAGCAGTACTTC
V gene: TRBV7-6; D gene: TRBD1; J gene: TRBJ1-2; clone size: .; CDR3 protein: CASSVLPGQGIHGYTF; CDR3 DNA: TGTGCCAGCAGCGTTCTTCCGGGACAGGGGATTCATGGCTACACCTTC
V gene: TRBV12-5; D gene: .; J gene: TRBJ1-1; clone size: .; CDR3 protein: CASGLVMGGNTEAFF; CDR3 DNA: TGTGCTAGTGGTTTGGTAATGGGAGGGAACACTGAAGCTTTCTTT
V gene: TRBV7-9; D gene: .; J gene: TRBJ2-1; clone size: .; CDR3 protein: CASSRTRGSNEQFF; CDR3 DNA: TGTGCCAGCAGCCGAACTCGCGGTTCTAATGAGCAGTTCTTC
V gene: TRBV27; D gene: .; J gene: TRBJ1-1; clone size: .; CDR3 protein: CASSWTDTNTEAFF; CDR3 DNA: TGTGCCAGCAGTTGGACAGATACTAACACTGAAGCTTTCTTT
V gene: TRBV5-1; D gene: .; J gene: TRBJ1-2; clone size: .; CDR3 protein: CASSFRSGGLDGYTF; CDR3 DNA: TGCGCCAGCAGCTTCCGGAGCGGGGGCCTGGACGGCTACACCTTC
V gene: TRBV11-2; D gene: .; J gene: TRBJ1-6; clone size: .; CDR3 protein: CASSLDPGSYNSPLHF; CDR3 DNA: TGTGCCAGCAGCTTAGATCCGGGATCTTATAATTCACCCCTCCACTTT
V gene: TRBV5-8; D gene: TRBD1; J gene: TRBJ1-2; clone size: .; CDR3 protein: CASRSNRGELYGYTF; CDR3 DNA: TGTGCCAGCAGATCTAACAGGGGGGAGCTATATGGCTACACCTTC
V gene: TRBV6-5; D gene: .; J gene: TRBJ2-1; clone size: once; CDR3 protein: CASSYSRGAYNEQFF; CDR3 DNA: TGTGCCAGCAGTTACTCCAGGGGGGCCTACAATGAGCAGTTCTTC
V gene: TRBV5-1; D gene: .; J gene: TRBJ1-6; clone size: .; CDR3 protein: CASSFWQVSYNSPLHF; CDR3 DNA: TGCGCCAGCAGCTTTTGGCAGGTCTCCTATAATTCACCCCTCCACTTT
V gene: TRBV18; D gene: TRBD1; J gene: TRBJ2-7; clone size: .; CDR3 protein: CASSPRQGAYEQYF; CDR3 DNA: TGTGCCAGCTCACCAAGACAGGGGGCCTACGAGCAGTACTTC
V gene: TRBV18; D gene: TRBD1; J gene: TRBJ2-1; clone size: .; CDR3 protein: CASSERQGYYNEQFF; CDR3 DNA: TGTGCCAGCTCAGAAAGACAGGGGTATTACAATGAGCAGTTCTTC
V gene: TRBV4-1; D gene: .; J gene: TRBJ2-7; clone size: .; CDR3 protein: CASSPVSASYEQYF; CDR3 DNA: TGCGCCAGCAGCCCTGTTAGCGCCTCCTACGAGCAGTACTTC
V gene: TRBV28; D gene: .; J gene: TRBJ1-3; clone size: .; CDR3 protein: CASSLLGGPGNTIYF; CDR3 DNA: TGTGCCAGCAGTTTATTAGGGGGTCCCGGGAACACCATATATTTT
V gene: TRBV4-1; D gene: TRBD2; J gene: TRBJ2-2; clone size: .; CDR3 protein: CASSRNIGLAAFANTGELFF; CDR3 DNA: TGCGCCAGCAGCCGCAACATCGGACTAGCGGCATTCGCGAACACCGGGGAGCTGTTTTTT
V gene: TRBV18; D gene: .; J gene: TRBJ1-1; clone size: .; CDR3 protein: CASSPTGGVNTEAFF; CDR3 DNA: TGTGCCAGCTCACCGACAGGTGGGGTGAACACTGAAGCTTTCTTT
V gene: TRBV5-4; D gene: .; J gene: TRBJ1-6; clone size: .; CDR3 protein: CASSLDTVSPLHF; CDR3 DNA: TGTGCCAGCAGCTTGGACACAGTTTCACCCCTCCACTTT
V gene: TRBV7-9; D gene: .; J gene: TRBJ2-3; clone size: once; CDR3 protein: CASSLEEAGDGTDTQYF; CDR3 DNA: TGTGCCAGCAGCTTAGAAGAGGCGGGCGACGGCACAGATACGCAGTATTTT
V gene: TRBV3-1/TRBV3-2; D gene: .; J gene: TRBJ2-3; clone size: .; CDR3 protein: CASSHVSGHLTDTQYF; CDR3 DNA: TGTGCCAGCAGCCACGTTTCGGGACATCTCACAGATACGCAGTATTTT
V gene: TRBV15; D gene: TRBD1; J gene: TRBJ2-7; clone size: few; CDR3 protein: CATSRGKQGANEQYF; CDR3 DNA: TGTGCCACCAGCAGAGGTAAACAGGGGGCCAACGAGCAGTACTTC
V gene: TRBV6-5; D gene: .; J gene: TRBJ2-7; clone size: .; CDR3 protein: CASSYSDRTYEQYF; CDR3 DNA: TGTGCCAGCAGTTACTCCGACAGGACCTACGAGCAGTACTTC
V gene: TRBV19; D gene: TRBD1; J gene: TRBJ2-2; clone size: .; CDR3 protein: CASKYSGQGSDTGELFF; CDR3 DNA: TGTGCCAGCAAATATTCGGGACAGGGTAGCGACACCGGGGAGCTGTTTTTT
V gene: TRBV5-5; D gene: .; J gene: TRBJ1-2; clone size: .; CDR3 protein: CASSPDGTNYGYTF; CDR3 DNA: TGTGCCAGCAGCCCGGACGGGACTAACTATGGCTACACCTTC